Each of the 28 T cell receptor beta chains below was sequenced from the same sample in a study of T-cell memory formation after mild COVID-19. MiXCR was run by TCRdb on the 5' RACE reads, yielding one entry per CDR3 protein. The top ten hold 21% of the sample, which has some 300,000 distinct CDR3 sequences, roughly 20% seen once. Material: PBMCs or a T cell subset sorted from them (not recorded which). These receptors were collected from a man in his late teens or twenties who had mild COVID-19 (a few samples of this study predate the infection). Cell type and time point are not known.

The chain joins TRBV10-3 to TRBJ1-1; weak D call: TRBD1 (6 bases). Trimming cost V 7 bases and J 3 bases, with 15 bases left between them. Per germline, CDR1 ENHRY and CDR2 SYGVKD. The CDR3 is 14 residues long. CDR3 coding DNA: TGTGCCATCACCCCAGGACCAGGGGACACTGAAGCTTTCTTT. Protein: CAITPGPGDTEAFF.

The J gene is TRBJ2-3, the V gene TRBV12-3 or TRBV12-4; 7 nucleotides agree with TRBD1. The CDR3 extends over 14 amino acids. J gave up 2 bases and V 4 bases, and 3 bases lay outside the gene matches. CDR3 sequence (DNA): TGTGCCAGCAGTTGGACAGGAGACACAGATACGCAGTATTTT. It encodes CASSWTGDTDTQYF.

The J gene is TRBJ2-1, the V gene TRBV6-6; 12 bases match TRBD2. From germline, CDR1 is MNHNY and CDR2 SVGAGI (reference sequence). The CDR3 extends over 15 amino acids. Losses at the gene ends were 11 bases for V and 4 bases for J; bases not matched to a gene: 9. The CDR3 here is CACNPLAGGYNEQFF. CDR3 in DNA: TGTGCCTGCAACCCACTAGCGGGGGGATACAATGAGCAGTTCTTC.

This clonotype turned up a few times. The chain uses TRBV7-2 and TRBJ2-3; D is possibly TRBD1 or TRBD2 (8 bases each). CDR3 length: 18 residues. Trimming cost V 4 bases and J 5 bases, with 25 bases left between them. The germline CDR1 and CDR2 sequences are SGHTA and FQGNSA. As DNA, the CDR3 is TGTGCCAGCAGCTACCCCGGGGGGGCAGGGGGCATCGGAGATACGCAGTATTTT. This sequence encodes CASSYPGGAGGIGDTQYF.

This clonotype came up many times. The chain uses TRBV2 and TRBJ1-1, with 8 bases lining up with TRBD1. The V and J ends lost 7 bases and 5 bases, in that order; junction bases with no gene match: 9. The germline V gene encodes CDR1 SNHLY and CDR2 FYNNEI. The CDR3 totals 14 residues. CDR3 protein: CASMPAGGWTEAFF. The CDR3 DNA sequence: TGTGCCAGCATGCCCGCAGGGGGCTGGACTGAAGCTTTCTTT. Full variable domain (missing parts from reference TRBV2 and TRBJ1-1): EPEVTQTPSHQVTQMGQEVILRCVPISNHLYFYWYRQILGQKVEFLVSFYNNEISEKSEIFDDQFSVERPDGSNFTLKIRSTKLEDSAMYFCASMPAGGWTEAFFGQGTRLTVV.

In its sample, this clonotype was seen a few times. The V gene is TRBV20-1, the J gene TRBJ2-3; D possibly corresponds to TRBD1 (6 bases). The V end lost 3 bases, the J end lost 4 bases, and 14 bases lay between the germline ends. Germline CDR1 DFQATT, CDR2 SNEGSKA (reference sequence). This CDR3 spans 14 amino acids. The CDR3 DNA reads as TGCAGTGCTAGGCAAGGGGGTCCCTCAGATACGCAGTATTTT. Residues: CSARQGGPSDTQYF.

V is TRBV7-2 and J is TRBJ2-2, with D unresolved. Trimming took off 1 base at V and 6 bases at J, with 9 bases between the two ends. This CDR3 is built from 14 residues. Per germline, CDR1 SGHTA and CDR2 FQGNSA. The CDR3 DNA is TGTGCCAGCAGCTTAGATAGGGATCCCGGGGAGCTGTTTTTT. It translates to CASSLDRDPGELFF.

V gene TRBV19 combines with J gene TRBJ2-2; 12 nucleotides agree with TRBD2. This CDR3 spans 18 amino acids. Losses at the gene ends were 7 bases for V and 4 bases for J; bases not matched to a gene: 13. The V gene's germline CDR1 is LNHDA and CDR2 SQIVND (reference sequence). CDR3 amino acids: CASTKGLAGGRVTGELFF. As DNA, the CDR3 is TGTGCCAGTACCAAGGGGCTAGCGGGGGGGCGTGTCACCGGGGAGCTGTTTTTT.

This chain uses TRBV7-9 with TRBJ1-2; TRBD1 aligns across 7 bases. The ends lost 4 bases at V and 0 bases at J; junction bases unmatched: 5. The germline V gene has CDR1 SEHNR and CDR2 FQNEAQ (reference sequence). The length of the CDR3 is 15 residues. CDR3 nucleotide sequence: TGTGCCAGCAGCTCCCGGGACAGAACTAACTATGGCTACACCTTC. Translation gives CASSSRDRTNYGYTF.

The V call is TRBV6-5, the J call TRBJ1-3; D is unresolved. Per germline, CDR1 MNHEY and CDR2 SVGAGI. This CDR3 has 15 amino acids. Trimming cost V 5 bases and J 6 bases, with 17 bases left between them. In DNA form, the CDR3 reads TGTGCCAGCAGTCTATTATCCCCCCGGATAAACACCATATATTTT. It encodes CASSLLSPRINTIYF.

V is TRBV30 and J is TRBJ2-7; D is tentatively TRBD1 or TRBD2 (5 bases each). CDR3 length: 11 amino acids. The germline gives CDR1 GTSNPN, CDR2 SVGIG (reference sequence). DNA for the CDR3: TGTGCAGGGAGCTGGGGCGCCGAGCAGTACTTC. It codes for CAGSWGAEQYF.

The chain links TRBV29-1 to TRBJ2-5; D is possibly TRBD2 (7 bases). Trimming removed 6 bases from V and 5 bases from J, with 19 bases in between. The CDR3 loop spans 14 amino acids. Germline V CDR1 and CDR2: SQVTM, ANQGSEA. The CDR3 DNA reads as TGCAGCGTCGCCCGGGGGGCCGGCTGGGAGACCCAGTACTTC. Protein sequence: CSVARGAGWETQYF.

This clonotype was seen a handful of times. V is TRBV9 and J is TRBJ1-5; a possible D gene is TRBD1 (6 bases). Germline V lookup: CDR1 SGDLS, CDR2 YYNGEE. V gave up 4 bases and J gave up 0 bases, with 11 bases separating them. The CDR3 has 15 amino acids. Here the CDR3 reads CASSTRGYSNQPQHF. The CDR3 DNA reads as TGTGCCAGCAGCACCAGGGGATATAGCAATCAGCCCCAGCATTTT. Together with reference TRBV9 and TRBJ1-5, the CDR3 gives the full variable domain: DSGVTQTPKHLITATGQRVTLRCSPRSGDLSVYWYQQSLDQGLQFLIQYYNGEERAKGNILERFSAQQFPDLHSELNLSSLELGDSALYFCASSTRGYSNQPQHFGDGTRLSIL.

V gene TRBV12-3 or TRBV12-4 combines with J gene TRBJ1-1; no reliable D call. This CDR3 region has 14 residues. V lost 1 base and J 0 bases, leaving 6 bases between the germline ends. The DNA for the CDR3 is TGTGCCAGCAGTTTAGAACAGATGAACACTGAAGCTTTCTTT. This codes for CASSLEQMNTEAFF.

This clonotype was seen only a few times. The chain uses TRBV5-1 and TRBJ2-5, with TRBD1 matching over 7 bases. Looked up from germline, CDR1 is SGHRS and CDR2 is YFSETQ. The V segment lost 1 base and the J segment 2 bases; nucleotides outside the gene matches: 5. The CDR3 is 15 residues long. The CDR3 nucleotides are TGCGCCAGCAGCTTGACAGGGGCTTATCAAGAGACCCAGTACTTC. This translates into CASSLTGAYQETQYF.

This clonotype occurred a few times. The V and J genes are TRBV7-2 and TRBJ1-3, with 10 nucleotides matching TRBD1. CDR1 and CDR2 (germline): SGHTA, FQGNSA. CDR3 length equals 18 residues. V trimming: 1 base; J trimming: 2 bases; junction bases outside the gene matches: 8. CDR3 loop: CASSLGQGAFDTGNTIYF. CDR3 coding DNA: TGTGCCAGCAGCTTAGGACAGGGGGCGTTTGACACTGGAAACACCATATATTTT.

The J gene is TRBJ2-5, the V gene TRBV5-5; the D is unclear. The germline CDR1 and CDR2 sequences are SGHKS and YYEKEE (reference sequence). This CDR3 region has 14 residues. Trimming shortened V by 0 bases and J by 3 bases, and 9 bases separated the two germline ends. Here the CDR3 DNA reads TGTGCCAGCAGCTTGGTCAGACGGGAAGAGACCCAGTACTTC. Translated, it gives CASSLVRREETQYF.

The rearrangement joins TRBV20-1 to TRBJ1-2; TRBD1 matches 10 bases. Germline V gene sequence: CDR1 DFQATT, CDR2 SNEGSKA (reference sequence). The J segment lost 2 bases and the V segment lost 7 bases, leaving 4 bases of the junction unmatched. The CDR3 contains 13 residues. CDR3 DNA sequence: TGCAGTGTGCCGGGACAGGGGAACTATGGCTACACCTTC. This translates into CSVPGQGNYGYTF.

The chain employs TRBV6-5 and TRBJ2-5, with TRBD2 as a possible D gene (6 bases). V was cut by 5 bases and J by 2 bases, with 15 bases left in between. The CDR3 is made up of 15 amino acids. CDR1 and CDR2 from the germline V gene are MNHEY and SVGAGI. This CDR3 is CASSAFSGIQETQYF. The CDR3 DNA reads TGTGCCAGCAGTGCTTTTAGCGGCATACAAGAGACCCAGTACTTC.

This clonotype was picked up a small number of times. CDR3 in amino acids: CASPLMGQFDEQYF. DNA of the CDR3: TGTGCCAGCCCCTTAATGGGACAGTTCGACGAGCAGTACTTC. The chain combines TRBV7-2 with TRBJ2-7, with TRBD1 matching 7 bases. CDR1 is SGHTA and CDR2 is FQGNSA in the germline V gene. The CDR3 loop spans 14 amino acids. Losses at the gene ends were 8 bases for V and 5 bases for J; bases not matched to a gene: 12.

The table lists this clonotype with a few counts. The J gene is TRBJ2-5, the V gene TRBV4-3, with 9 bases matching TRBD2. V lost 3 bases, J lost 2 bases, and 10 bases stayed unmatched. This CDR3 spans 17 amino acids. Germline CDR1 and CDR2: LGHNA and YSLEER. The CDR3 is CASSQRLAALQQETQYF. As DNA, the CDR3 is TGCGCCAGCAGCCAGAGACTAGCGGCGCTTCAACAAGAGACCCAGTACTTC.

This clonotype was counted only a few times. This chain links TRBV6-5 with TRBJ2-2; D unresolved. The V gene lost 6 bases and the J gene lost 4 bases, with 9 bases spanning the gap. Germline V CDR1 and CDR2: MNHEY, SVGAGI. The CDR3 length is 13 residues. The chain's CDR3 is CASSRDFTGELFF. CDR3 sequence (DNA): TGTGCCAGCAGCCGTGACTTCACCGGGGAGCTGTTTTTT.

The chain carries TRBV5-1 and TRBJ1-1, with D maybe TRBD1 (5 bases). CDR1 and CDR2 from the germline V gene are SGHRS and YFSETQ. CDR3 length equals 13 residues. V dropped 4 bases and J dropped 1 base, with 8 bases sitting between them. CDR3 sequence (DNA): TGCGCCAGCAGCGGCGGACAGAACACTGAAGCTTTCTTT. Translated: CASSGGQNTEAFF. Together with reference TRBV5-1 and TRBJ1-1, the CDR3 gives the full variable domain: KAGVTQTPRYLIKTRGQQVTLSCSPISGHRSVSWYQQTPGQGLQFLFEYFSETQRNKGNFPGRFSGRQFSNSRSEMNVSTLELGDSALYLCASSGGQNTEAFFGQGTRLTVV.

In its sample, this clonotype was seen a few times. The chain recombines TRBV6-2 or TRBV6-3 with TRBJ2-1; D is possibly TRBD2 (6 bases). The CDR3 runs to 13 residues. Per the germline V gene, CDR1 is MNHEY and CDR2 is SVGEGT. V lost 4 bases and J lost 5, with 9 bases in between. CDR3 amino acids: CASSSAGHNEQFF. The DNA of the CDR3 is TGTGCCAGCAGTTCGGCGGGGCACAATGAGCAGTTCTTC.

This rearrangement joins TRBV12-3 or TRBV12-4 to TRBJ2-1; D perhaps matches TRBD2 (6 bases). The CDR3 has 15 amino acids. V dropped 6 bases and J dropped 6 bases, with 18 bases sitting between them. The CDR3 is CASRLPGLEVNEQFF. DNA for the CDR3: TGTGCCAGCAGGTTACCGGGACTCGAGGTCAATGAGCAGTTCTTC.

The chain links TRBV21-1 to TRBJ2-5; the D call in the table, TRBD2, was not verified against the DNA. TRBV21-1 is reported as a pseudogene. The CDR3 covers 15 residues. CDR3 nucleotides: TGTGCCAGCAGCAGTACAGGGAGGGGTCAAGAGACCCAGTACTTC. Encoded protein: CASSSTGRGQETQYF.

Worth noting for this clonotype: Sequence at one end of the junction differs from germline and may be a read error. J is TRBJ2-2 and V is TRBV9; D unresolved. There are 15 residues in the CDR3. Germline V CDR1 and CDR2: SGDLS, YYNGEE. Written as DNA, the CDR3 is TGTGTCAGCAGCGTAGTCCCCAGCAGCACCGGGGAGCTGTTTTTT. Translation gives CVSSVVPSSTGELFF. The full variable domain, rest sourced from reference TRBV9 and TRBJ2-2, is DSGVTQTPKHLITATGQRVTLRCSPRSGDLSVYWYQQSLDQGLQFLIQYYNGEERAKGNILERFSAQQFPDLHSELNLSSLELGDSALYFCVSSVVPSSTGELFFGEGSRLTVL.

This clonotype has more than one count but fewer than ten. This sequence joins TRBV7-6 and TRBJ2-7; TRBD1 is a possible D gene (6 bases). CDR1 is SGHVS, CDR2 FNYEAQ, per germline. CDR3 length equals 14 residues. Trimming left V 3 bases short and J 5 bases short, with 14 bases between. This CDR3 is CASSFGGGRDEQYF. CDR3 DNA sequence: TGTGCCAGCAGCTTTGGGGGCGGAAGGGACGAGCAGTACTTC.